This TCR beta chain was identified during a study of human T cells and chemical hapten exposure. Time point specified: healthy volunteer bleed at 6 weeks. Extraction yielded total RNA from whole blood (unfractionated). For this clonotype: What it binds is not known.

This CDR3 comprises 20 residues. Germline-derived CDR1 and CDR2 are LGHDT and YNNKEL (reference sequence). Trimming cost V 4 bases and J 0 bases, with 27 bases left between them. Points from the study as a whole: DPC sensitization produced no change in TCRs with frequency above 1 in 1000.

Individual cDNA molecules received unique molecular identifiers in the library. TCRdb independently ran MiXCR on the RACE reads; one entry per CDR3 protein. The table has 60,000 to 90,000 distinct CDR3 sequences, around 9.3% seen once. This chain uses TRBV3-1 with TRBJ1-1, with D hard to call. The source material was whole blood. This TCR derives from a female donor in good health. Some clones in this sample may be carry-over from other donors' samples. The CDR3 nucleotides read TGTGCCAGCAGCCCTGAAACGGCGTTAGAGATGTATTCTATGAACACTGAAGCTTTCTTT. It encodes CASSPETALEMYSMNTEAFF.